The 30 T cell receptor beta chains below were found in one sample sequenced in a study of shared clonotypes between healthy human individuals (dated by TCRdb to the early 2020s). Libraries were built with the immunoSEQ multiplex PCR assay. In TCRdb, the immuneACCESS table is reduced to in-frame sequences with V and J assigned. These tables do not hold every clone; where another copy was compared, an unresolved V gene accounts for under half, and the others remain unexplained. Across this sample there are 470,000 or so clones, with roughly 80% seen only once. Clones ranked in the top ten supply more than 10% of the sample. The source material was PBMCs. The receptor set was obtained from a woman in her 40s in good health. Some clones in this sample may be carry-over from other donors' samples.

V is TRBV18 and J is TRBJ2-7; 8 positions agree with TRBD1. The germline V gene has CDR1 KGHSH and CDR2 LQKENI. Losses at the gene ends were 2 bases for V and 1 base for J; bases not matched to a gene: 4. The CDR3 is made up of 15 amino acids. The chain's CDR3 is CASSPRTGTSYEQYF. The CDR3 nucleotides read TGTGCCAGCTCACCAAGGACAGGGACTTCCTACGAGCAGTACTTC.

This clone has a handful of counts. The chain couples TRBV5-1 to TRBJ2-1, with 7 bases that match TRBD1. Per germline, CDR1 SGHRS and CDR2 YFSETQ. V lost 4 bases and J lost 13; bases outside the gene matches: 14. The CDR3 spans 14 residues. CDR3 loop: CASSPGQIREVQFF. The CDR3 coding sequence is TGCGCCAGCAGCCCGGGACAGATCCGCGAAGTTCAGTTCTTC.

The CDR3 is CASSLFPPTYGYTF. CDR3 nucleotide sequence: TGTGCCAGCAGTTTATTTCCCCCCACCTATGGCTACACCTTC. The chain joins TRBV27 to TRBJ1-2, with unresolved D. Between the trimmed V and J ends, which lost 1 base and 4 bases, there was a span of 10 bases. The CDR3 covers 14 residues. CDR1 is MNHEY, CDR2 SMNVEV, per germline (reference sequence).

This sequence joins TRBV4-1 and TRBJ1-6, with TRBD1 as a possible D gene (5 bases). The ends were cut back, 1 base at V and 6 bases at J, with 16 bases in the middle. CDR1 and CDR2 from the germline V gene are MGHRA and YSYEKL. The CDR3 extends over 17 amino acids. The CDR3 reads CASSQVGQGAINSPLHF. The CDR3 nucleotides are TGCGCCAGCAGCCAAGTGGGGCAGGGCGCGATTAATTCACCCCTCCACTTT.

The chain recombines TRBV10-2 with TRBJ1-1; 7 nucleotides match TRBD1. The CDR3 sequence is 15 residues long. Unmatched junction bases numbered 6, after V lost 5 bases and J lost 0 bases. Germline V gene sequence: CDR1 WSHSY, CDR2 SAAADI. The CDR3, as DNA: TGCGCCAGCAGTAATACAGGGGCCTTGAACACTGAAGCTTTCTTT. It encodes CASSNTGALNTEAFF.

The table lists this clone with a few counts. For the CDR3, the DNA is TGTGCCATCAGTGCTACACGGATCTCTGGAAACACCATATATTTT. Translation gives CAISATRISGNTIYF. The V and J genes are TRBV10-3 and TRBJ1-3; D gene unclear. Germline CDR1 reads ENHRY; CDR2 reads SYGVKD. The ends were cut back, 4 bases at V and 0 bases at J, with 10 bases in the middle. This CDR3 has 15 amino acids.

This clone was detected once. A far larger clone differs by one base, so this is likely a read error. The rearrangement links TRBV30 to TRBJ2-6; no clear D. Germline assignment: CDR1 GTSNPN and CDR2 SVGIG (reference sequence). CDR3 length: 13 residues. V lost 2 bases and J 3 bases, leaving 5 bases between the germline ends. The DNA of the CDR3 is TGTGCCTGGAGTCTTGGTGGGGCCAACGTCCTGACTTTC. Protein product: CAWSLGGANVLTF.

V gene TRBV7-2 combines with J gene TRBJ2-3; no firm D call. Trimming shortened V by 2 bases and J by 5 bases, and 5 bases separated the two germline ends. Germline assignment: CDR1 SGHTA and CDR2 FQGNSA. The CDR3 is 12 amino acids. The CDR3 loop reads CASSLNRDTQYF. The CDR3 DNA is TGTGCCAGCAGCTTAAATAGAGATACGCAGTATTTT. The whole variable domain, remainder taken from reference TRBV7-2 and TRBJ2-3, is GAGVSQSPSNKVTEKGKDVELRCDPISGHTALYWYRQSLGQGLEFLIYFQGNSAPDKSGLPSDRFSAERTGGSVSTLTIQRTQQEDSAVYLCASSLNRDTQYFGPGTRLTVL.

The chain has TRBV6-7 and TRBJ1-3, with D perhaps matching TRBD1 (5 bases). TRBV6-7 is an open reading frame, and its role is uncertain. The germline V and J ends were trimmed by 11 bases and 0 bases, with 17 bases remaining between them. This CDR3 contains 15 residues. The CDR3 reads CAWEGFSSSGNTIYF. The CDR3 DNA is TGTGCCTGGGAGGGGTTTAGCAGCTCTGGAAACACCATATATTTT.

This chain links TRBV5-1 with TRBJ1-1, with D unresolved. V was clipped by 4 bases and J by 0 bases, with 13 bases between them. The CDR3 has 15 amino acids. Looked up from germline, CDR1 is SGHRS and CDR2 is YFSETQ. The CDR3 DNA reads TGCGCCAGCAGCCCAGAAGCGGGGATGAACACTGAAGCTTTCTTT. This translates into CASSPEAGMNTEAFF.

The rearrangement joins TRBV16 to TRBJ2-2; unclear D gene. The V end lost 2 bases, the J end lost 4 bases, and 8 bases lay between the germline ends. CDR3 length: 14 residues. Germline loops: CDR1 KGHSY, CDR2 FQNENV. CDR3: CASSQRRSTGELFF. Here the CDR3 DNA reads TGTGCCAGCAGCCAACGAAGGAGCACCGGGGAGCTGTTTTTT.

The V and J genes are TRBV6-1 and TRBJ1-2; 7 positions agree with TRBD1. With 4 bases clipped from V and 4 bases from J, the junction kept 3 bases outside the gene matches. The germline V gene encodes CDR1 MNHNS and CDR2 SASEGT. This CDR3 spans 13 amino acids. CDR3 DNA: TGTGCCAGCAGTGTGGACAGGACCTATGGCTACACCTTC. Translation: CASSVDRTYGYTF.

The genes are TRBV4-2 and TRBJ2-5; D tentatively fits TRBD1 or TRBD2 (5 bases each). The CDR3 is made up of 15 amino acids. The germline CDR1 and CDR2 sequences are LGHNA and YNFKEQ. Deletions cut 0 bases from V and 2 bases from J, with 10 bases between. The CDR3 DNA is TGTGCCAGCAGCCAAGATTGGGGACCACAAGAGACCCAGTACTTC. Protein sequence: CASSQDWGPQETQYF.

This clone has just a few counts. V gene TRBV7-6 combines with J gene TRBJ1-4, with D possibly matching TRBD1 (6 bases). Per the germline V gene, CDR1 is SGHVS and CDR2 is FNYEAQ. This CDR3 region has 15 residues. V was pared by 5 bases and J by 5 bases, with 15 bases between. The chain's CDR3 is CASSQTGTRNEKLFF. DNA of the CDR3: TGTGCCAGCAGCCAAACAGGGACCCGAAATGAAAAACTGTTTTTT.

This clone was observed many times. CDR3 coding DNA: TGTGCCAGCAGTTTTGGTAGGGGCCGGGAGACTGAAGCTTTCTTT. Translating it yields CASSFGRGRETEAFF. This chain connects TRBV28 to TRBJ1-1; D possibly corresponds to TRBD1 (5 bases). The CDR3 runs 15 residues. With 3 bases removed from V and 5 bases from J, the gap between germline ends came to 16 bases. Germline assignment: CDR1 MDHEN and CDR2 SYDVKM.

Only a few counts were recorded for this clone. Other DNA variants within this sample encode the same CDR3. V is TRBV10-3 and J is TRBJ2-3; D not resolved. The CDR3 sequence is 12 residues long. CDR1 and CDR2 (germline): ENHRY, SYGVKD. V dropped 3 bases and J dropped 4 bases, with 5 bases sitting between them. The CDR3 spells CAISEVADTQYF. CDR3 coding DNA: TGTGCCATCAGTGAAGTAGCAGATACGCAGTATTTT.

This clone was observed a handful of times. The rearrangement links TRBV5-1 to TRBJ1-1, with D perhaps matching TRBD1 (5 bases). This CDR3 is 15 amino acids long. Trimming shortened V by 0 bases and J by 1 base, and 10 bases separated the two germline ends. The V gene's germline CDR1 is SGHRS and CDR2 YFSETQ. The CDR3 protein is CASSLEVQGNTEAFF. CDR3 sequence (DNA): TGCGCCAGCAGCTTGGAGGTTCAGGGGAACACTGAAGCTTTCTTT.

This chain links TRBV7-2 with TRBJ1-3; D ambiguous. The V gene lost 4 bases and the J gene lost 3 bases, with 7 bases spanning the gap. Germline-derived CDR1 and CDR2 are SGHTA and FQGNSA. This CDR3 contains 13 residues. This CDR3 reads CASSWNSGNTIYF. The CDR3 nucleotides read TGTGCCAGCAGCTGGAACAGTGGAAACACCATATATTTT.

The chain is built from TRBV5-1 and TRBJ2-2; D is perhaps TRBD1 or TRBD2 (6 bases each). The CDR3 has 15 amino acids. Per the germline V gene, CDR1 is SGHRS and CDR2 is YFSETQ. V lost 3 bases and J lost 3, with 12 bases in between. CDR3 region: CASSSGAGYTGELFF. The CDR3 nucleotides are TGCGCCAGCAGCTCGGGGGCAGGGTACACCGGGGAGCTGTTTTTT. The full variable domain, completed using reference TRBV5-1 and TRBJ2-2, is KAGVTQTPRYLIKTRGQQVTLSCSPISGHRSVSWYQQTPGQGLQFLFEYFSETQRNKGNFPGRFSGRQFSNSRSEMNVSTLELGDSALYLCASSSGAGYTGELFFGEGSRLTVL.

The V and J genes are TRBV29-1 and TRBJ2-3, with 8 bases aligning to TRBD2. Losses at the gene ends were 5 bases for V and 6 bases for J; bases not matched to a gene: 7. Germline V gives CDR1 SQVTM, CDR2 ANQGSEA. This CDR3 region has 13 residues. The CDR3 nucleotides are TGCAGCGTTCCCAGCGGGAGCAGTGATACGCAGTATTTT. Amino acid sequence: CSVPSGSSDTQYF.

The CDR3 is CASSPGQGGAGELFF. The CDR3 DNA reads TGTGCCAGCAGCCCGGGACAGGGTGGCGCCGGGGAGCTGTTTTTT. The genes are TRBV7-6 and TRBJ2-2, with 9 bases that match TRBD1. The junction had 7 bases not matched to a gene; V was cut back by 5 bases and J by 6 bases. The CDR3 is made up of 15 amino acids. The germline CDR1 and CDR2 sequences are SGHVS and FNYEAQ.

The rearrangement links TRBV11-3 to TRBJ2-1; D ambiguous. There are 15 residues in the CDR3. V lost 1 base and J 6 bases, leaving 13 bases between the germline ends. The germline V gene encodes CDR1 SGHNT and CDR2 YENEEA. The CDR3 bases are TGTGCCAGCAGCTTAGTCGGCTACCTTTCCAATGAGCAGTTCTTC. Translation gives CASSLVGYLSNEQFF.

Note on this clone: A far larger clone is one nucleotide away, so this likely arose from a read error. The chain uses TRBV30 and TRBJ2-1; 10 positions agree with TRBD2. CDR3 length equals 15 residues. Germline CDR1 is GTSNPN and CDR2 is SVGIG (reference sequence). Unmatched junction bases numbered 8, after V lost 1 base and J lost 8 bases. This CDR3 is CAWSGTSGPQDEQFF. DNA of the CDR3: TGTGCCTGGAGTGGGACTAGCGGACCACAGGATGAGCAGTTCTTC.

The chain recombines TRBV5-1 with TRBJ2-1; perhaps TRBD2 as D (5 bases). V was pared by 2 bases and J by 9 bases, with 9 bases between. The germline V gene encodes CDR1 SGHRS and CDR2 YFSETQ. The CDR3 is 12 amino acids. The CDR3 region is CASSLLEGEQFF. The DNA of the CDR3 is TGCGCCAGCAGCTTATTAGAGGGTGAGCAGTTCTTC.

This clone occurred a few times. The chain joins TRBV19 to TRBJ1-1; the D gene is possibly TRBD1 (6 bases). Per the germline V gene, CDR1 is LNHDA and CDR2 is SQIVND (reference sequence). There are 14 residues in the CDR3. Trimming removed 8 bases from V and 1 base from J, with 14 bases in between. The CDR3 bases are TGTGCCAGTGGCCGGGGGCTCGCGAACACTGAAGCTTTCTTT. Encoded protein: CASGRGLANTEAFF.

This sequence joins TRBV30 and TRBJ2-7, with D unclear. With 3 bases removed from V and 0 bases from J, the gap between germline ends came to 15 bases. The CDR3 loop spans 15 amino acids. The germline gives CDR1 GTSNPN, CDR2 SVGIG (reference sequence). CDR3 residues: CAWSALRSSSYEQYF. In nucleotides, the CDR3 is TGTGCCTGGAGCGCCCTCAGGTCATCCTCCTACGAGCAGTACTTC.

Many counts were recorded for this clone. This chain connects TRBV27 to TRBJ2-1, with D perhaps TRBD1 (6 bases). This CDR3 has 15 residues. Trimming removed 1 base at V and 1 base at J, with 8 bases between. Germline V CDR1 and CDR2: MNHEY, SMNVEV (reference sequence). The chain's CDR3 is CASSLFDRSYNEQFF. Written as DNA, the CDR3 is TGTGCCAGCAGTTTATTTGACAGGTCCTACAATGAGCAGTTCTTC.

The rearrangement uses TRBV19 and TRBJ1-5; D is unclear. Trimming shortened V by 5 bases and J by 6 bases, and 8 bases separated the two germline ends. Germline CDR1 LNHDA, CDR2 SQIVND (reference sequence). The length of the CDR3 is 12 residues. The CDR3 bases are TGTGCCAGTAGTTTGGTAGGTCAGCCCCAGCATTTT. Encoded protein: CASSLVGQPQHF.

The V gene is TRBV5-8, the J gene TRBJ2-5, with D tentatively TRBD2 (5 bases). The J call may be faulty, since TRBJ2-7 better matches the DNA end. Germline CDR1 reads SGHTS; CDR2 reads YDEGEE. This CDR3 is built from 13 residues. The chain's CDR3 is CASKERGVYEQYF. The DNA of the CDR3 is TGTGCCAGCAAGGAACGGGGAGTCTACGAGCAGTACTTC.

Ten or more counts support this clone. The chain uses TRBV6-1 and TRBJ2-5, with TRBD2 matching over 8 bases. The CDR3 totals 14 residues. Looked up from germline, CDR1 is MNHNS and CDR2 is SASEGT. The J segment lost 5 bases and the V segment lost 6 bases, leaving 8 bases of the junction unmatched. CDR3 bases: TGTGCCAGCAGAATGCGAGCGGGAGAGGAGACCCAGTACTTC. This encodes CASRMRAGEETQYF.